Shown below are 30 T cell receptor beta chains from a single sample sequenced in a study of technical replicates of blood from several donors. The table came from immunoSEQ multiplex PCR; TCRdb's copy has only in-frame clones and leaves some out. The sample records 55,000 to 75,000 clones, about 92% being singletons. What was sequenced was T cells isolated from PBMCs. The source is a human donor in good health.

This sequence joins TRBV30 and TRBJ2-7; D perhaps matches TRBD1 (5 bases). Trimming took 4 bases from V and 4 from J, leaving 14 bases between them. There are 13 residues in the CDR3. Looked up from germline, CDR1 is GTSNPN and CDR2 is SVGIG (reference sequence). CDR3 loop: CAWNSGSKYEQYF. The CDR3 DNA reads as TGTGCCTGGAATTCAGGGTCGAAGTACGAGCAGTACTTC.

The chain recombines TRBV11-2 with TRBJ2-7, with 11 bases identical to TRBD2. Germline assignment: CDR1 SGHAT and CDR2 FQNNGV. J was trimmed by 4 bases and V by 4 bases; bases with no gene match: 6. The CDR3 is made up of 15 amino acids. CDR3 loop: CASSWGTSGSYEQYF. DNA for the CDR3: TGTGCCAGCAGCTGGGGAACTAGCGGGAGTTACGAGCAGTACTTC.

The rearrangement joins TRBV6-7 to TRBJ2-7, with 11 bases identical to TRBD1. Being an ORF, TRBV6-7 has a function that is uncertain. The CDR3 runs 15 residues. After removal of 9 bases from V and 1 base from J, the junction contained 8 bases not matched to a gene. The CDR3 DNA is TGTGCCAGAAAAACCGGGACAGGGGGATCCTACGAGCAGTACTTC. Its protein product is CARKTGTGGSYEQYF.

V gene TRBV5-6 combines with J gene TRBJ2-7; D remains unclear. V lost 4 bases and J 2 bases, leaving 4 bases between the germline ends. The germline CDR1 and CDR2 sequences are SGHDT and YYEEEE. The CDR3 extends over 11 amino acids. Written as DNA, the CDR3 is TGTGCCAGCAGCGTAACCTACGAGCAGTACTTC. Protein sequence: CASSVTYEQYF.

This clone has a handful of counts. This chain joins TRBV30 and TRBJ1-1, with TRBD1 matching over 7 bases. CDR1 and CDR2 from the germline V gene are GTSNPN and SVGIG (reference sequence). Germline trimming cut 0 bases from V and 4 bases from J; bases unmatched to any gene: 2. The CDR3 has 13 residues. In DNA, the CDR3 is TGTGCCTGGAGTGTCACAGGGGCCACTGAAGCTTTCTTT. Amino acids: CAWSVTGATEAFF.

The rearrangement uses TRBV6-6 and TRBJ2-3; 7 bases align to TRBD1. This CDR3 has 13 residues. Germline V gene sequence: CDR1 MNHNY, CDR2 SVGAGI (reference sequence). CDR3 residues: CATSRGRGDTQYF. CDR3 coding DNA: TGTGCAACCAGTAGGGGGCGAGGAGATACGCAGTATTTT.

V usage is TRBV2 and J usage is TRBJ2-7; 13 bases match TRBD2. The CDR3 extends over 15 amino acids. V lost 4 bases, J lost 6 bases, and 6 bases stayed unmatched. Looked up from germline, CDR1 is SNHLY and CDR2 is FYNNEI. The CDR3 here is CASSVLAGGPGEQYF. The CDR3 nucleotides are TGTGCCAGCAGTGTACTAGCGGGAGGGCCAGGCGAGCAGTACTTC. The full variable domain, in which reference TRBV2 and TRBJ2-7 provide the parts outside the CDR3, is EPEVTQTPSHQVTQMGQEVILRCVPISNHLYFYWYRQILGQKVEFLVSFYNNEISEKSEIFDDQFSVERPDGSNFTLKIRSTKLEDSAMYFCASSVLAGGPGEQYFGPGTRLTVT.

This clone was recorded once. The chain has TRBV2 and TRBJ1-2; 8 bases map to TRBD1. Trimming took 9 bases from V and 6 from J; bases not matched to a gene: 15. The CDR3 is 15 amino acids. CDR1 is SNHLY, CDR2 FYNNEI, per germline. The CDR3, as DNA: TGTGCCAGAGCCCCTACCGGGACAGGAAGCCATGGCTACACCTTC. This encodes CARAPTGTGSHGYTF.

The chain employs TRBV11-2 and TRBJ2-7; 12 bases align to TRBD2. CDR3 length equals 16 residues. The ends lost 2 bases at V and 4 bases at J; junction bases unmatched: 6. Germline V gives CDR1 SGHAT, CDR2 FQNNGV. In nucleotides, the CDR3 is TGTGCCAGCAGCTTACCGACTAGCGGGAGATTTTACGAGCAGTACTTC. As protein: CASSLPTSGRFYEQYF.

This chain connects TRBV19 to TRBJ1-5, with TRBD1 matching 9 bases. Germline V gene data show CDR1 as LNHDA and CDR2 as SQIVND (reference sequence). J lost 0 bases, V lost 8 bases, and 11 bases had no gene match. The CDR3 consists of 17 residues. Here the CDR3 reads CASLPGQGLYSNQPQHF. The CDR3 nucleotides are TGTGCCAGTTTACCGGGACAGGGATTATATAGCAATCAGCCCCAGCATTTT.

V is TRBV7-3 and J is TRBJ2-5, with a possible D match to TRBD1 (5 bases). CDR1 and CDR2 (germline): SGHTA, FQGTGA. The CDR3 covers 13 residues. The V gene lost 3 bases and the J gene lost 6 bases, with 11 bases spanning the gap. CDR3 in amino acids: CASSFIRAQTQYF. Here the CDR3 DNA reads TGTGCCAGCAGCTTTATCAGGGCCCAGACCCAGTACTTC.

The rearrangement joins TRBV12-5 to TRBJ1-1; D unresolved. The CDR3 consists of 13 residues. Looked up from germline, CDR1 is LGHNT and CDR2 is FRNRAP. V dropped 4 bases and J dropped 1 base, with 7 bases sitting between them. The CDR3 DNA reads as TGTGCTAGTGGTTGGGCAGGGAACACTGAAGCTTTCTTT. Translation gives CASGWAGNTEAFF.

The CDR3 nucleotides are TGTGCCAGCAGTTACTCGATAGGGGGTACGGACGAGCAGTACTTC. Translated: CASSYSIGGTDEQYF. The chain combines TRBV6-5 with TRBJ2-7; tentative D call: TRBD1 (6 bases). CDR1 is MNHEY and CDR2 is SVGAGI in the germline V gene. Between the trimmed V and J ends, which lost 0 bases and 5 bases, there was a span of 14 bases. CDR3 size: 15 residues.

The CDR3 protein is CASSTQGFHGYTF. As DNA, the CDR3 is TGTGCCAGCAGTACCCAGGGGTTTCATGGCTACACCTTC. The chain joins TRBV2 to TRBJ1-2, with a possible D match to TRBD1 (6 bases). The CDR3 covers 13 residues. In germline, CDR1 is SNHLY, CDR2 FYNNEI. V lost 5 bases to trimming and J lost 6 bases, with 13 bases between them.

The rearrangement uses TRBV9 and TRBJ2-1, with D tentatively TRBD1 (5 bases). The germline gives CDR1 SGDLS, CDR2 YYNGEE. The CDR3 totals 15 residues. V was trimmed by 0 bases and J by 7 bases, leaving 14 bases between them. The CDR3 DNA follows: TGTGCCAGCAGCGTAGTACTACTTGGGGCGAATGAGCAGTTCTTC. This translates into CASSVVLLGANEQFF.

V usage is TRBV5-3 and J usage is TRBJ1-2, with a tentative D call TRBD1 (5 bases). TRBV5-3 is reported as an ORF; its role is uncertain. V gave up 5 bases and J gave up 4 bases, with 9 bases separating them. This CDR3 spans 12 amino acids. The CDR3 here is CARRETVYGYTF. Here the CDR3 DNA reads TGTGCCAGAAGGGAGACAGTCTATGGCTACACCTTC.

This chain uses TRBV5-1 with TRBJ1-5; D unclear. V was shortened by 0 bases and J by 0 bases, with 4 bases between the two germline ends. This CDR3 has 14 amino acids. Germline V gene lookup returns CDR1 SGHRS and CDR2 YFSETQ. The CDR3 reads CASSLDGSNQPQHF. In DNA form, the CDR3 reads TGCGCCAGCAGCTTGGACGGTAGCAATCAGCCCCAGCATTTT.

The chain couples TRBV7-9 to TRBJ2-3; D remains ambiguous. The CDR3 totals 11 residues. The V end was cut by 3 bases, the J end by 7 bases, with 5 bases between. CDR1 is SEHNR, CDR2 FQNEAQ, per germline (reference sequence). CDR3 DNA: TGTGCCAGCAGCTTCCTCCATACGCAGTATTTT. Its translation is CASSFLHTQYF.

This chain uses TRBV7-8 with TRBJ2-1; possible D gene TRBD1, 5 bases. Trimming pared 5 bases from V and 0 bases from J, leaving 11 bases between. The CDR3 length is 15 residues. Germline CDR1 is SGHVS and CDR2 is FQNEAQ. The CDR3 nucleotides are TGTGCCAGCAGCCTGCAGGGTGGCTCCTACAATGAGCAGTTCTTC. Translating gives CASSLQGGSYNEQFF. The variable domain in full, with the rest retrieved from reference TRBV7-8 and TRBJ2-1, is GAGVSQSPRYKVAKRGQDVALRCDPISGHVSLFWYQQALGQGPEFLTYFQNEAQLDKSGLPSDRFFAERPEGSVSTLKIQRTQQEDSAVYLCASSLQGGSYNEQFFGPGTRLTVL.

In this sample, this clone turned up a few times. V usage is TRBV6-6 and J usage is TRBJ2-7; tentatively, D is TRBD1 (6 bases). The germline CDR1 and CDR2 sequences are MNHNY and SVGAGI (reference sequence). The CDR3 spans 13 residues. V was cut by 6 bases and J by 3 bases, with 12 bases left in between. The CDR3 DNA is TGTGCCAGCAGAGGAGGACAGAACTACGAGCAGTACTTC. Translation: CASRGGQNYEQYF.

This rearrangement joins TRBV18 to TRBJ1-1, with D hard to call. There are 11 residues in the CDR3. Per the germline V gene, CDR1 is KGHSH and CDR2 is LQKENI. V was trimmed by 3 bases and J by 5 bases, leaving 4 bases between them. DNA of the CDR3: TGTGCCAGCTCACCCGGGACTGAAGCTTTCTTT. This gives the protein CASSPGTEAFF. Supplemented by reference TRBV18 and TRBJ1-1, the full variable domain reads NAGVMQNPRHLVRRRGQEARLRCSPMKGHSHVYWYRQLPEEGLKFMVYLQKENIIDESGMPKERFSAEFPKEGPSILRIQQVVRGDSAAYFCASSPGTEAFFGQGTRLTVV.

This chain links TRBV15 with TRBJ1-2; D perhaps matches TRBD1 (6 bases). Deletions cut 1 base from V and 6 bases from J, with 12 bases between. The germline V gene encodes CDR1 LNHNV and CDR2 YYDKDF (reference sequence). There are 14 residues in the CDR3. CDR3 residues: CATSRVGQGHGYTF. The CDR3 DNA reads TGTGCCACCAGCAGAGTAGGCCAGGGGCATGGCTACACCTTC. The full variable domain, with the rest looked up from reference TRBV15 and TRBJ1-2, is DAMVIQNPRYQVTQFGKPVTLSCSQTLNHNVMYWYQQKSSQAPKLLFHYYDKDFNNEADTPDNFQSRRPNTSFCFLDIRSPGLGDTAMYLCATSRVGQGHGYTFGSGTRLTVV.

This rearrangement joins TRBV5-6 to TRBJ2-7, with D unresolved. Germline V gives CDR1 SGHDT, CDR2 YYEEEE. The CDR3 is made up of 14 amino acids. V lost 0 bases to trimming and J lost 3 bases, with 10 bases between them. CDR3: CASSLGSTLYEQYF. The CDR3 nucleotides are TGTGCCAGCAGCTTGGGTAGTACCCTCTACGAGCAGTACTTC.

V usage is TRBV4-1 and J usage is TRBJ2-7; TRBD1 aligns across 7 bases. Germline trimming cut 7 bases from V and 1 base from J; bases unmatched to any gene: 10. CDR1 MGHRA and CDR2 YSYEKL come from the germline V gene. CDR3 length: 15 amino acids. The CDR3 DNA reads as TGCGCCAGCACAAGGGGACCAGGGGGTTCCTACGAGCAGTACTTC. It encodes CASTRGPGGSYEQYF.

J is TRBJ2-2 and V is TRBV21-1; TRBD1, the D gene given by the table, was not confirmed from the DNA. TRBV21-1 is reported as a pseudogene. CDR3 length: 13 residues. CDR3: CARVIQGAGELFF. The DNA of the CDR3 is TGTGCCAGAGTTATACAGGGGGCCGGGGAGCTGTTTTTT.

The chain is built from TRBV10-3 and TRBJ1-3, with 9 bases that match TRBD1. CDR3 length: 13 residues. Trimming took 6 bases from V and 8 from J; bases not matched to a gene: 5. Germline values: CDR1 ENHRY, CDR2 SYGVKD. Here the CDR3 reads CAIRQTGGDTIYF. The CDR3 nucleotides read TGTGCCATCAGACAAACAGGGGGCGACACCATATATTTT.

The chain is built from TRBV11-1 and TRBJ2-7; no reliable D call. From germline, CDR1 is SGHAT and CDR2 FQDESV (reference sequence). V lost 3 bases and J lost 6, with 3 bases in between. CDR3 size: 10 residues. The CDR3 coding sequence is TGTGCCAGCAGCTTCGGCGAGCAGTACTTC. This codes for CASSFGEQYF.

The genes are TRBV7-9 and TRBJ2-1, with 11 bases identical to TRBD2. Trimming cost V 3 bases and J 8 bases; bases outside gene matches: 3. Germline V gene lookup returns CDR1 SEHNR and CDR2 FQNEAQ (reference sequence). This CDR3 contains 14 residues. The CDR3 sequence: CASSFGTSGDEQFF. The DNA of the CDR3 is TGTGCCAGCAGCTTTGGGACTAGCGGCGATGAGCAGTTCTTC.

This chain links TRBV5-1 with TRBJ2-7; TRBD2 might be the D (6 bases). The ends were cut back, 1 base at V and 2 bases at J, with 10 bases in the middle. The CDR3 has 14 residues. Looked up from germline, CDR1 is SGHRS and CDR2 is YFSETQ. The CDR3 nucleotides are TGCGCCAGCAGCTTGTTTACGGGAGCCTACGAGCAGTACTTC. It is translated as CASSLFTGAYEQYF.

As DNA, the CDR3 is TGCGCCAGCAGCCCGACAGGGGACCTCTACAATGAGCAGTTCTTC. Translated, it gives CASSPTGDLYNEQFF. The chain couples TRBV5-1 to TRBJ2-1; 8 bases match TRBD1. CDR3 size: 15 residues. Losses at the gene ends were 4 bases for V and 3 bases for J; bases not matched to a gene: 6. Per the germline V gene, CDR1 is SGHRS and CDR2 is YFSETQ.